These 2 T cell receptor beta chains were sequenced from one sample in a study of cytomegalovirus exposure and HLA in healthy donors (dated by TCRdb to about 2017). Library prep was done by the immunoSEQ multiplex PCR assay. The multiplex PCR relied on a mix of 60 forward primers for TCR Vbeta segments and 13 reverse primers for TCR Jbeta segments. The source is immuneACCESS, and TCRdb retained only in-frame sequences with V and J called. Part of the clones is not carried over; for the studies checked, unresolved V genes explain less than half of this, and the remainder is unexplained. The sample table shows some 150,000 clones, and 70% to 80% are seen once. Jointly, the top ten make up under 2% of the sample. Sequencing was carried out using PBMCs. These receptors all come from a female donor in good health and CMV-seronegative.

The V and J genes are TRBV7-9 and TRBJ2-7, with TRBD2 matching 12 bases. The CDR3 spans 17 residues. V trimming: 7 bases; J trimming: 0 bases; junction bases outside the gene matches: 10. Germline V gives CDR1 SEHNR, CDR2 FQNEAQ (reference sequence). CDR3 bases: TGTGCCAGCACCGGACTAGCGGGGACCGTTCCCTCCTACGAGCAGTACTTC. It translates to CASTGLAGTVPSYEQYF.

The chain employs TRBV19 and TRBJ2-7; 7 bases are shared with TRBD2. With V trimmed by 2 bases and J by 0 bases, 4 bases remained unmatched. The CDR3 covers 15 residues. Germline assignment: CDR1 LNHDA and CDR2 SQIVND (reference sequence). The CDR3 reads CASSIWLAASYEQYF. Here the CDR3 DNA reads TGTGCCAGTAGTATATGGCTAGCGGCCTCCTACGAGCAGTACTTC.